The 21 T cell receptor beta chains below come from one sample, sequenced in a study of blood T cells in healthy people across ages. PCR was performed a second time for about 7 to 12 cycles using a sample-barcoded 5' primer and a J-beta primer mix. Using its own MiXCR run on the 5' RACE reads, TCRdb lists one record per CDR3 protein. In the table there are about 730,000 distinct CDR3 sequences, about 40% of which are singletons. What was sequenced was blood. The source of these receptors is an older woman in good health.

The CDR3 DNA reads TGCAGTGCTATGGGACAGGGGACCACCTACGAGCAGTACTTC. Protein: CSAMGQGTTYEQYF. This rearrangement joins TRBV20-1 to TRBJ2-7, with 10 bases aligning to TRBD1. V was clipped by 4 bases and J by 2 bases; unmatched bases: 5. Per the germline V gene, CDR1 is DFQATT and CDR2 is SNEGSKA (reference sequence). This CDR3 contains 14 residues.

Only a few counts were recorded for this clonotype. This chain uses TRBV12-3 or TRBV12-4 with TRBJ1-5; weak D call: TRBD1 (5 bases). The CDR3 consists of 15 residues. The germline V and J ends were trimmed by 6 bases and 4 bases, with 16 bases remaining between them. The CDR3 sequence is CASSLQRGTNQPQHF. The CDR3 DNA is TGTGCCAGCAGCCTCCAGAGGGGAACGAATCAGCCCCAGCATTTT.

This clonotype was seen a handful of times. V usage is TRBV6-1 and J usage is TRBJ2-5; a possible D gene is TRBD2 (6 bases). The V gene's germline CDR1 is MNHNS and CDR2 SASEGT. The V end lost 3 bases, the J end lost 5 bases, and 7 bases lay between the germline ends. CDR3 length equals 12 residues. CDR3 protein: CASSDAGETQYF. CDR3 DNA: TGTGCCAGCAGTGATGCGGGGGAGACCCAGTACTTC.

The rearrangement uses TRBV7-2 and TRBJ2-4; D is possibly TRBD1 (6 bases). The tail of the sequence fits TRBJ2-7 better, so the J call may be wrong. Germline V lookup: CDR1 SGHTA, CDR2 FQGNSA. CDR3 length: 14 amino acids. The CDR3 region is CASSHMGARYEQYF. CDR3 sequence (DNA): TGTGCCAGCAGCCATATGGGGGCCAGGTACGAGCAGTACTTC.

The J gene is TRBJ2-1, the V gene TRBV7-9; no clear D. Germline V gene lookup returns CDR1 SEHNR and CDR2 FQNEAQ (reference sequence). The V end lost 6 bases, the J end lost 10 bases, and 22 bases lay between the germline ends. The CDR3 spans 15 residues. This CDR3 reads CASRRDLGSYWEQFF. The CDR3, as DNA: TGTGCCAGCAGAAGGGATCTAGGGTCCTACTGGGAGCAGTTCTTC.

This clonotype was seen once. V is TRBV20-1 and J is TRBJ2-3; 7 nucleotides align to TRBD2. The V segment lost 5 bases and the J segment 4 bases; nucleotides outside the gene matches: 12. This CDR3 contains 15 residues. Per germline, CDR1 DFQATT and CDR2 SNEGSKA (reference sequence). The CDR3 region is CSAGDAGVSADTQYF. DNA of the CDR3: TGCAGTGCTGGGGACGCGGGAGTAAGCGCAGATACGCAGTATTTT.

The rearrangement uses TRBV18 and TRBJ1-2; 11 bases are a match to TRBD1. In germline, CDR1 is KGHSH, CDR2 LQKENI. V lost 1 base and J lost 0; bases outside the gene matches: 1. This CDR3 contains 16 residues. As DNA, the CDR3 is TGTGCCAGCTCACCACGGACAGGGGGCACTAACTATGGCTACACCTTC. Translation: CASSPRTGGTNYGYTF.

The chain is built from TRBV7-2 and TRBJ2-3; TRBD2 matches 12 bases. CDR3 size: 17 residues. From germline, CDR1 is SGHTA and CDR2 FQGNSA. The ends lost 0 bases at V and 6 bases at J; junction bases unmatched: 7. The CDR3 here is CASSLASRTSGADTQYF. CDR3 bases: TGTGCCAGCAGCTTAGCCTCTCGGACTAGCGGGGCGGATACGCAGTATTTT.

This clonotype has ten or more counts. The rearrangement joins TRBV20-1 to TRBJ2-3; 13 nucleotides match TRBD2. The CDR3 length is 16 residues. In germline, CDR1 is DFQATT, CDR2 SNEGSKA (reference sequence). The V and J ends lost 0 bases and 3 bases, in that order; junction bases with no gene match: 3. CDR3 residues: CSARDLLAGGTDTQYF. For the CDR3, the DNA is TGCAGTGCTAGAGATCTACTAGCGGGGGGGACAGATACGCAGTATTTT.

This clonotype was recorded a few times. The chain uses TRBV20-1 and TRBJ2-7; 8 bases are a match to TRBD1. The germline V gene encodes CDR1 DFQATT and CDR2 SNEGSKA (reference sequence). The CDR3 covers 14 residues. V trimming: 5 bases; J trimming: 3 bases; junction bases outside the gene matches: 9. The CDR3 nucleotides read TGCAGTGCTGTTCAAGGACAGGGCGTCTACGAGCAGTACTTC. It is translated as CSAVQGQGVYEQYF.

This chain links TRBV5-4 with TRBJ2-7, with a tentative D call TRBD1 (6 bases). Per the germline V gene, CDR1 is SGHNT and CDR2 is YYREEE (reference sequence). V was clipped by 0 bases and J by 5 bases, with 21 bases between them. The CDR3 runs to 17 residues. The CDR3 region is CASSLEIRTALGHEQYF. CDR3 sequence (DNA): TGTGCCAGCAGCTTGGAGATTCGGACAGCCCTAGGTCACGAGCAGTACTTC.

This clonotype has a count of ten or more. This chain uses TRBV20-1 with TRBJ2-3; TRBD1 agrees at 7 bases. V was pared by 3 bases and J by 0 bases, with 9 bases of the junction left unmatched. CDR1 DFQATT and CDR2 SNEGSKA come from the germline V gene (reference sequence). The CDR3 extends over 16 amino acids. CDR3 nucleotides: TGCAGTGCTAGCGCGTTACAGGGGCAAAGCACAGATACGCAGTATTTT. This gives the protein CSASALQGQSTDTQYF.

The J gene is TRBJ2-5, the V gene TRBV5-1; D perhaps matches TRBD1 (5 bases). The CDR3 contains 14 residues. V was pared by 2 bases and J by 3 bases, with 11 bases between. Germline V CDR1 and CDR2: SGHRS, YFSETQ. The CDR3, as DNA: TGCGCCAGCAGCTTTCAGGGTTCCGAAGAGACCCAGTACTTC. Encoded protein: CASSFQGSEETQYF. Together with reference TRBV5-1 and TRBJ2-5, the CDR3 gives the full variable domain: KAGVTQTPRYLIKTRGQQVTLSCSPISGHRSVSWYQQTPGQGLQFLFEYFSETQRNKGNFPGRFSGRQFSNSRSEMNVSTLELGDSALYLCASSFQGSEETQYFGPGTRLLVL.

In this sample, this clonotype turned up a few times. The chain carries TRBV4-1 and TRBJ2-5, with 13 bases identical to TRBD2. Per germline, CDR1 MGHRA and CDR2 YSYEKL. Unmatched junction bases numbered 20, after V lost 5 bases and J lost 2 bases. The CDR3 totals 21 residues. The DNA for the CDR3 is TGCGCCAGCAGCACAACTCTAGGGACTAGCGGGGACGGGGAGGTACAAGAGACCCAGTACTTC. It encodes CASSTTLGTSGDGEVQETQYF.

For the CDR3, the DNA is TGCAGTGCTAGATTGGACACGGGACTAGCGGGAGCGCTCTCCTACAATGAGCAGTTCTTC. Its protein is CSARLDTGLAGALSYNEQFF. The gene calls are TRBV20-1 and TRBJ2-1; 14 positions match TRBD2. From germline, CDR1 is DFQATT and CDR2 SNEGSKA (reference sequence). J lost 0 bases, V lost 2 bases, and 12 bases had no gene match. The CDR3 runs to 20 residues.

There are a few counts of this clonotype. This chain joins TRBV4-1 and TRBJ2-1; 10 nucleotides agree with TRBD2. The CDR3 spans 16 residues. The germline gives CDR1 MGHRA, CDR2 YSYEKL. The J segment lost 8 bases and the V segment lost 4 bases, leaving 11 bases of the junction unmatched. CDR3 DNA: TGCGCCAGCAGCCGGGGACTAGCGTTAGAGCTGGATGAGCAGTTCTTC. Amino acid sequence: CASSRGLALELDEQFF.

V gene TRBV20-1 combines with J gene TRBJ2-1; TRBD2 aligns across 9 bases. CDR3 length equals 15 residues. Germline lookup yields CDR1 DFQATT and CDR2 SNEGSKA (reference sequence). J was trimmed by 6 bases and V by 1 base; bases with no gene match: 7. For the CDR3, the DNA is TGCAGTGCTAGAGTTAATAGCGGGGGACGCAATGAGCAGTTCTTC. It specifies CSARVNSGGRNEQFF.

As for this clonotype: A read error is possible here, since a much larger clone lies one base away. The chain links TRBV28 to TRBJ2-5; D possibly corresponds to TRBD2 (6 bases). The CDR3 is 11 residues long. Germline loops: CDR1 MDHEN, CDR2 SYDVKM. Trimming stripped 10 bases from V and 11 bases from J, with 17 bases between. DNA for the CDR3: TGTGCCATCCTGGGGGGAGATGAGCAGTACTTC. Its protein is CAILGGDEQYF.

About this clonotype itself: At one end the junction does not follow the germline gene, possibly because of a read error. V usage is TRBV10-3 and J usage is TRBJ2-1; 9 positions agree with TRBD2. Per germline, CDR1 ENHRY and CDR2 SYGVKD. The CDR3 loop spans 14 amino acids. CDR3 protein: CASRAVAGEGERFF. CDR3 in DNA: TGTGCCAGCAGAGCGGTAGCGGGAGAGGGTGAGCGGTTCTTC.

As concerns this clonotype: Sequence at one end of the junction differs from germline and may be a read error. The J gene is TRBJ2-1, the V gene TRBV6-6; 9 nucleotides align to TRBD1. The length of the CDR3 is 15 residues. Germline-derived CDR1 and CDR2 are MNHNY and SVGAGI (reference sequence). Here the CDR3 reads CASSRTGEGYSEQFF. The CDR3 DNA sequence: TGTGCCAGCAGCCGGACAGGGGAAGGCTACAGTGAGCAGTTCTTC.

This clonotype was detected only a few times. The chain combines TRBV3-1 with TRBJ2-3; TRBD2 agrees at 7 bases. V shed 4 bases, J shed 5 bases, and the junction held 6 bases outside the gene matches. This CDR3 is 14 amino acids long. Germline-derived CDR1 and CDR2 are LGHDT and YNNKEL (reference sequence). The DNA of the CDR3 is TGTGCCAGCAGCCCTAGCGGAGTCGGAGATACGCAGTATTTT. It specifies CASSPSGVGDTQYF.